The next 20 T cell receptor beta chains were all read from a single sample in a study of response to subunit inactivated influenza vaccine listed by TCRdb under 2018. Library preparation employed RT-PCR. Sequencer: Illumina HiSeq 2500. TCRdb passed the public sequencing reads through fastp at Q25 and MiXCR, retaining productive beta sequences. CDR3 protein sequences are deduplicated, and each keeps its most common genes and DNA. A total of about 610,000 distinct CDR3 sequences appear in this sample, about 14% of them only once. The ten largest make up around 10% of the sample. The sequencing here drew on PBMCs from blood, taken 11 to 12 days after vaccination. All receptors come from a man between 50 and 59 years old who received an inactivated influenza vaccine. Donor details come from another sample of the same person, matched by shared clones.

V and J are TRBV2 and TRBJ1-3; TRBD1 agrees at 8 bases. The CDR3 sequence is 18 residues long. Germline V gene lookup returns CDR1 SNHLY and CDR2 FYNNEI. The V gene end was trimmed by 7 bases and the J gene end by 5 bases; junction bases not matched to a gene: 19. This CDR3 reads CASTPTQGALLFRNTIYF. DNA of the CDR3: TGTGCCAGCACCCCCACCCAGGGGGCCTTATTATTTAGAAACACCATATATTTT.

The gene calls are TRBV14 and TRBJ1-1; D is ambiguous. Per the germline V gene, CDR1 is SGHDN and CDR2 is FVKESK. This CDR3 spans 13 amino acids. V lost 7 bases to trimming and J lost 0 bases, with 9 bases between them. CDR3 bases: TGTGCCAGCAACCGGGAGTTGAACACTGAAGCTTTCTTT. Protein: CASNRELNTEAFF.

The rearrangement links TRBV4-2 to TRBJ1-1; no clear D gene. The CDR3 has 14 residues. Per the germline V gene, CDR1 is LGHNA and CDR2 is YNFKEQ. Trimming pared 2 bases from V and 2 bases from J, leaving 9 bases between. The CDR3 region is CASSQPQANTEAFF. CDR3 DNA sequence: TGTGCCAGCAGCCAACCTCAGGCTAACACTGAAGCTTTCTTT.

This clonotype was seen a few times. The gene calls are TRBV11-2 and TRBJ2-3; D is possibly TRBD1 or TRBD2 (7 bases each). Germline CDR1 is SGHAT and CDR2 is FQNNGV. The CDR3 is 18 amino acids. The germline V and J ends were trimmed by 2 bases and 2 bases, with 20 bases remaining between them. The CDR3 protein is CASSLRGPGGTNTDTQYF. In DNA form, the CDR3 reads TGTGCCAGCAGCTTAAGGGGGCCTGGAGGGACTAACACAGATACGCAGTATTTT.

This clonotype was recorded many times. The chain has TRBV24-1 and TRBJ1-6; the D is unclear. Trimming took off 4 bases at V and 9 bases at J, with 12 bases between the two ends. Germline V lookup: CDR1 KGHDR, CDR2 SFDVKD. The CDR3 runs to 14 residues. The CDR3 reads CATSEARWGSPLHF. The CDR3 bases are TGTGCCACCAGTGAGGCCAGGTGGGGTTCACCCCTCCACTTT.

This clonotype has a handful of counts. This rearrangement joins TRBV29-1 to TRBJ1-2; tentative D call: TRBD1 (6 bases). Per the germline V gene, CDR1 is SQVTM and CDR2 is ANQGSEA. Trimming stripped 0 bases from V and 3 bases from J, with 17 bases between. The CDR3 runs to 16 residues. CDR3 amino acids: CSVEDPAGARDYGYTF. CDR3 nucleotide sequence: TGCAGCGTTGAAGATCCGGCGGGGGCGCGTGACTATGGCTACACCTTC.

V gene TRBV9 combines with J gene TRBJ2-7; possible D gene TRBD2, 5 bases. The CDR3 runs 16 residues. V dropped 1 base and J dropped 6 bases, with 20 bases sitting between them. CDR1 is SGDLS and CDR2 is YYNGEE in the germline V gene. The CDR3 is CASSVLSGSLSGEQYF. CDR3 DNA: TGTGCCAGCAGCGTACTCTCGGGGAGCCTCTCTGGCGAGCAGTACTTC. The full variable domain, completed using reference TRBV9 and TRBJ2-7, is DSGVTQTPKHLITATGQRVTLRCSPRSGDLSVYWYQQSLDQGLQFLIQYYNGEERAKGNILERFSAQQFPDLHSELNLSSLELGDSALYFCASSVLSGSLSGEQYFGPGTRLTVT.

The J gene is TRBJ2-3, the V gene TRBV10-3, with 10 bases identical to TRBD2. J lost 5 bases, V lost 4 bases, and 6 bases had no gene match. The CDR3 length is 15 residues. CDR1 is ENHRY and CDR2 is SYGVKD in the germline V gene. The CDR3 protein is CAISALAGGGDTQYF. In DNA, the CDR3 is TGTGCCATCAGTGCCTTAGCGGGAGGTGGAGATACGCAGTATTTT.

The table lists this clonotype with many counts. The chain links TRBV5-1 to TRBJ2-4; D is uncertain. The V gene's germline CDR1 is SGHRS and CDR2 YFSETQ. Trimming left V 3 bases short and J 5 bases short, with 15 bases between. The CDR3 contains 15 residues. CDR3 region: CASSSGSRPENIQYF. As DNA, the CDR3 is TGCGCCAGCAGCTCCGGTTCGAGGCCTGAAAACATTCAGTACTTC.

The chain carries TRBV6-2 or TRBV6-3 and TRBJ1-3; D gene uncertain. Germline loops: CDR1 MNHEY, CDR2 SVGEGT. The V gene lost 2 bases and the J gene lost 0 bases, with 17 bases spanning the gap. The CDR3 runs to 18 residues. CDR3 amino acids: CASSYELGIPSSGNTIYF. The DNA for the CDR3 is TGTGCCAGCAGTTACGAGCTGGGGATCCCTTCCTCTGGAAACACCATATATTTT.

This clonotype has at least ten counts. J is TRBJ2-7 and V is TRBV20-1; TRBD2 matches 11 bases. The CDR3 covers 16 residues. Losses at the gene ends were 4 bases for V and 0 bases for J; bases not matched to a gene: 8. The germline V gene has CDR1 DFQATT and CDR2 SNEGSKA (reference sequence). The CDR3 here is CSATGLAGWSSYEQYF. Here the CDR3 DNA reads TGCAGTGCTACTGGACTAGCGGGTTGGAGCTCCTACGAGCAGTACTTC.

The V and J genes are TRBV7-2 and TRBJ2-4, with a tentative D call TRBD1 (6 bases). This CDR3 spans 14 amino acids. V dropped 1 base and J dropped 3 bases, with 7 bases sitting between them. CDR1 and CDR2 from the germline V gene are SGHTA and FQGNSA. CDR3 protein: CASSLDRVKNIQYF. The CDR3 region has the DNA TGTGCCAGCAGCTTAGACAGGGTCAAAAACATTCAGTACTTC.

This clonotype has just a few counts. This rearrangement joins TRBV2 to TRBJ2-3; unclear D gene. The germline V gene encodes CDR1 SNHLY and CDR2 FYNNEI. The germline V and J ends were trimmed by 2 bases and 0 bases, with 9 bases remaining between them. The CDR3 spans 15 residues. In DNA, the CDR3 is TGTGCCAGCAGTGAAAGGTATGGGAGCACAGATACGCAGTATTTT. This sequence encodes CASSERYGSTDTQYF.

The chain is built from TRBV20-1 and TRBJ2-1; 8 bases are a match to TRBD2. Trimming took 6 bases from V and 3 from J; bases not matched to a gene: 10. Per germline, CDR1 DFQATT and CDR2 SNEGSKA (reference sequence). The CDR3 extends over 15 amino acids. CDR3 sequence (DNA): TGCAGTGCGGGGAGTAAAGCGGGGGTCTACAATGAGCAGTTCTTC. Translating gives CSAGSKAGVYNEQFF.

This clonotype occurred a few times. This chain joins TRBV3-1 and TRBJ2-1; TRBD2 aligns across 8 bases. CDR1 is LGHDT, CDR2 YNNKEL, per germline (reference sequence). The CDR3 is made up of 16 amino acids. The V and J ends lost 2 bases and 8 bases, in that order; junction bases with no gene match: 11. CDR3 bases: TGTGCCAGCAGCCAATTTGTACTAGCGGTTTTTGATGAGCAGTTCTTC. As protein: CASSQFVLAVFDEQFF.

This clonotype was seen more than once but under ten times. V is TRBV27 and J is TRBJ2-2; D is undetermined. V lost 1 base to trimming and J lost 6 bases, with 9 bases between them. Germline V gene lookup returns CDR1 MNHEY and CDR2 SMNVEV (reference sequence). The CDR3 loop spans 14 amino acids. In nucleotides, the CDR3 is TGTGCCAGCAGTTTATTTGGAGTTGCCGGGGAGCTGTTTTTT. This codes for CASSLFGVAGELFF.

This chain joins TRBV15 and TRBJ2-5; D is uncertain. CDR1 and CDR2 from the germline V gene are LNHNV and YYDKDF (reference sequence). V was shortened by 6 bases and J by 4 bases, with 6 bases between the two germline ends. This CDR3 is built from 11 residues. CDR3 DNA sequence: TGTGCCACCAGGGTCGGAGAGACCCAGTACTTC. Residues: CATRVGETQYF.

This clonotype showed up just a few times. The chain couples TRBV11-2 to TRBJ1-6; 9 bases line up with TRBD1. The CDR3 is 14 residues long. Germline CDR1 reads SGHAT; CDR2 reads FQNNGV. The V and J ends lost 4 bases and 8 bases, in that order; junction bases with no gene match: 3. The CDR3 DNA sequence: TGTGCCAGCAGCTGGGACAGGGTGTATTCACCCCTCCACTTT. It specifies CASSWDRVYSPLHF. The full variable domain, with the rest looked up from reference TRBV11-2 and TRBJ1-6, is EAGVAQSPRYKIIEKRQSVAFWCNPISGHATLYWYQQILGQGPKLLIQFQNNGVVDDSQLPKDRFSAERLKGVDSTLKIQPAKLEDSAVYLCASSWDRVYSPLHFGNGTRLTVT.

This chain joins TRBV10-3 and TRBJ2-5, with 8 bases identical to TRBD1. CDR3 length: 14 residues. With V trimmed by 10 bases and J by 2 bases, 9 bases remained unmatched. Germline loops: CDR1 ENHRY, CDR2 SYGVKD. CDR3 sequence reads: CATSRDRRQETQYF. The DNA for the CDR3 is TGTGCCACGTCCCGGGACAGGCGACAAGAGACCCAGTACTTC.

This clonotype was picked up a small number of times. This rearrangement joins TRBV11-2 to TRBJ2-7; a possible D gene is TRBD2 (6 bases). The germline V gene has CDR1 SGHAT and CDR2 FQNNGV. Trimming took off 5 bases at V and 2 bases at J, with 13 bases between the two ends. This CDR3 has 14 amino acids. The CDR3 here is CASSRSSGTYEQYF. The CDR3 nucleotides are TGTGCCAGCAGCCGGAGTAGCGGAACCTACGAGCAGTACTTC.